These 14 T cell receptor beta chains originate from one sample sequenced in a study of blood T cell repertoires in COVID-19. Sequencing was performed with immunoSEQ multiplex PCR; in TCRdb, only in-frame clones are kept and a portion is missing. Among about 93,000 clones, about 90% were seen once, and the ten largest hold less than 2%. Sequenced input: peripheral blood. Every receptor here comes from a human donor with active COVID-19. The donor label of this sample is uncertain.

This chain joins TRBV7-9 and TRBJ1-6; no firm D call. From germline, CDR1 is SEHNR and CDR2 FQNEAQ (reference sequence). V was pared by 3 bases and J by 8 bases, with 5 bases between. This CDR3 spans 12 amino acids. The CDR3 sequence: CASSFSDSPLHF. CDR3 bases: TGTGCCAGCAGCTTTAGTGATTCACCCCTCCACTTT.

The CDR3 protein is CASATGLTYEQYF. CDR3 bases: TGTGCCAGCGCGACAGGGTTAACCTACGAGCAGTACTTC. The V call is TRBV25-1, the J call TRBJ2-7; TRBD1 aligns across 7 bases. Looked up from germline, CDR1 is MGHDK and CDR2 is SYGVNS. The CDR3 length is 13 residues. V was clipped by 8 bases and J by 2 bases; unmatched bases: 6.

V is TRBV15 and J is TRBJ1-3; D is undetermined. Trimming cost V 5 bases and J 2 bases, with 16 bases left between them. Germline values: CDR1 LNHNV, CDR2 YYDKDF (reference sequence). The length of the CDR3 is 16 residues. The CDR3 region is CATSSSWQVTGNTIYF. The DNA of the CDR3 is TGTGCCACCAGCTCCTCGTGGCAGGTCACTGGAAACACCATATATTTT.

The CDR3 region is CASSRGQGTTEAFF. In DNA form, the CDR3 reads TGTGCCAGTAGTAGGGGACAGGGCACCACTGAAGCTTTCTTT. The chain joins TRBV19 to TRBJ1-1, with 9 nucleotides matching TRBD1. CDR3 length equals 14 residues. Trimming cost V 4 bases and J 4 bases; bases outside gene matches: 4. Per the germline V gene, CDR1 is LNHDA and CDR2 is SQIVND (reference sequence).

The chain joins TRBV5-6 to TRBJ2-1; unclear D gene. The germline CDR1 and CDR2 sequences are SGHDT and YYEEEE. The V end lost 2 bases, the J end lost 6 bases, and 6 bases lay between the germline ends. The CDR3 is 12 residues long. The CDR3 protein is CASSFTVNEQFF. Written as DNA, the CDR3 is TGTGCCAGCAGCTTCACAGTCAATGAGCAGTTCTTC.

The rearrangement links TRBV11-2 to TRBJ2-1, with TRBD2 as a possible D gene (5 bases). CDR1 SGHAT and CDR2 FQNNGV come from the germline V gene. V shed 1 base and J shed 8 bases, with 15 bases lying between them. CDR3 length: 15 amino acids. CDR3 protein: CASSLGASFFHEQFF. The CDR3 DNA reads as TGTGCCAGCAGCTTAGGGGCTAGCTTCTTCCATGAGCAGTTCTTC. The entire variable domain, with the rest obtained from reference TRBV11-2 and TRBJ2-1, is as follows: EAGVAQSPRYKIIEKRQSVAFWCNPISGHATLYWYQQILGQGPKLLIQFQNNGVVDDSQLPKDRFSAERLKGVDSTLKIQPAKLEDSAVYLCASSLGASFFHEQFFGPGTRLTVL.

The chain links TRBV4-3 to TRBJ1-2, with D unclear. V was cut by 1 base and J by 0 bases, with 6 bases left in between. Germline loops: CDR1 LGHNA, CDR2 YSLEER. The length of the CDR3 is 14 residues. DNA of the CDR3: TGCGCCAGCAGCCAAGGGCCGACTAACTATGGCTACACCTTC. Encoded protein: CASSQGPTNYGYTF.

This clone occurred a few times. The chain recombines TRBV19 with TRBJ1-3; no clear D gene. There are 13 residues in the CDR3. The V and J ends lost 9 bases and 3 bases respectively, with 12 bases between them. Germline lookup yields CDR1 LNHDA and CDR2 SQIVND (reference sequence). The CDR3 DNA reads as TGTGCCAGCGCAGGACTGTTTGGAAACACCATATATTTT. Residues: CASAGLFGNTIYF.

The CDR3 here is CASSPSRDMNYEQYF. CDR3 bases: TGTGCCAGCAGCCCCTCCCGGGACATGAACTACGAGCAGTACTTC. The chain recombines TRBV11-2 with TRBJ2-7, with D possibly matching TRBD1 (6 bases). Per the germline V gene, CDR1 is SGHAT and CDR2 is FQNNGV. Trimming left V 5 bases short and J 3 bases short, with 17 bases between. There are 15 residues in the CDR3.

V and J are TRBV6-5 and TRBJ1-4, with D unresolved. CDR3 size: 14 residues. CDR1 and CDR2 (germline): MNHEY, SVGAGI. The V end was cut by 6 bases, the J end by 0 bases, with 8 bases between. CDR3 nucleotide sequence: TGTGCCAGCAGCCTTATTGCAACTAATGAAAAACTGTTTTTT. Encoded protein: CASSLIATNEKLFF.

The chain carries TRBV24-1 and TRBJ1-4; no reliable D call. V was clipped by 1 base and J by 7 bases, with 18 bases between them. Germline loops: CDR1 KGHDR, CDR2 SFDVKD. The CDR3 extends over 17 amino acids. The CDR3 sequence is CATSDFPRTLGGEKLFF. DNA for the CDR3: TGTGCCACCAGTGATTTTCCGAGAACCCTTGGTGGTGAAAAACTGTTTTTT.

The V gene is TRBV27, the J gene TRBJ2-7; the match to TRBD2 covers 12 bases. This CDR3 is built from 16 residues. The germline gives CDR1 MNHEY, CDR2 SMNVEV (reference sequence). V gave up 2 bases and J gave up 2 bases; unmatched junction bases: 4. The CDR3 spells CASSLLAGGSPYEQYF. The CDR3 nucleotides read TGTGCCAGCAGTTTACTAGCGGGGGGGTCCCCCTACGAGCAGTACTTC.

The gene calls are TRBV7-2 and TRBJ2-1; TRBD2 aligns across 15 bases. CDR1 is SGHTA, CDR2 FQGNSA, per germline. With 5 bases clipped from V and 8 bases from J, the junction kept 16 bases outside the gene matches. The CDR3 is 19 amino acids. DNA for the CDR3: TGTGCCAGCAGCCCAGCGGGACTAGCGGGGGGCCGAAGTCGACATGAGCAGTTCTTC. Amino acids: CASSPAGLAGGRSRHEQFF.

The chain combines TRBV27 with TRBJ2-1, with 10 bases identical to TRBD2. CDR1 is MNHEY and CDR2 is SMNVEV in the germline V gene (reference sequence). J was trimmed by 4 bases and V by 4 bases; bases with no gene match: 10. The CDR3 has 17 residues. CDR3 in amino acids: CASSCLLAGGPYNEQFF. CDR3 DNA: TGTGCCAGCAGTTGCTTGTTAGCGGGGGGCCCTTACAATGAGCAGTTCTTC.